These T cell receptor beta chains were read from a single sample in a study of tumor-infiltrating lymphocytes in primary liver carcinoma. TCRdb re-analysed the multiplex PCR reads in MiXCR, keeping a single row per CDR3 protein. The table lists 100,000 to 150,000 distinct CDR3 sequences, 55% to 75% of them singletons. The sequenced sample was liver tumor tissue from sampling region 3. The receptors shown here come from a woman aged 55-75 years with primary liver carcinoma and hepatitis B virus infection. Both conserved end residues are part of each CDR3. A D gene is named only where the DNA matches it firmly. Size is omitted from some rows. Given values are once, few, many or a class for expanded clones.

j_call v_call clone_size d_call cdr3_aa cdr3_nt
TRBJ2-3 TRBV7-9 NA TRBD2 CASSPKGLAGTDTQYF TGTGCCAGCAGCCCCAAGGGACTAGCGGGCACAGATACGCAGTATTTT
TRBJ2-1 TRBV2 NA TRBD1 CASSLDRGAYNEQLF TGTGCCAGCAGTCTGGACAGGGGAGCCTACAATGAGCAGCTCTTC
TRBJ2-3 TRBV6-2/TRBV6-3 many NA CASSYFSGARGADTQYF TGTGCCAGCAGTTACTTTTCTGGAGCCCGAGGGGCAGATACGCAGTATTTT
TRBJ2-3 TRBV11-2 NA TRBD2 CANSSGLAGPDRQYF TGTGCCAACAGCTCGGGACTAGCGGGACCAGATAGGCAGTACTTT
TRBJ2-1 TRBV29-1 NA NA CSVEVRASWINEQLF TGCAGCGTTGAAGTCCGGGCTAGCTGGATTAATGAGCAGCTCTTC
TRBJ2-1 TRBV6-1 few TRBD2 CASSEVFRLAGDNGQFF TGTGCCAGCAGTGAAGTGTTCAGACTAGCGGGAGACAATGGGCAGTTCTTC
TRBJ2-7 TRBV11-2 NA TRBD2 CASTTPGREASREQYF TGTGCCAGCACAACTCCTGGGCGGGAGGCAAGTAGGGAGCAGTACTTC
TRBJ2-2 TRBV29-1 NA TRBD2 CSVDRAGDNEELFF TGCAGCGTTGATCGAGCGGGAGATAACGAGGAGCTGTTTTTT
TRBJ1-2 TRBV5-6 many NA CASSSLGVINYGYTF TGTGCCAGCAGCTCGTTGGGGGTCATCAACTATGGCTACACCTTC
TRBJ2-7 TRBV11-2 NA TRBD1 CASSPGQGWDEQYF TGTGCAAGCAGCCCCGGACAGGGATGGGACGAGCAGTACTTC
TRBJ2-1 TRBV11-2 NA NA CANSLVDGTSFGPFF TGTGCCAACAGCTTAGTAGACGGCACTTCCTTTGGGCCGTTCTTT
TRBJ2-3 TRBV11-3 NA NA CVSSYSPATDTQYF TGTGTCAGCAGCTACAGTCCTGCCACAGATACGCAGTATTTT
TRBJ2-1 TRBV7-9 NA NA CASSLLGPDDNEQFF TGTGCCAGCAGCTTACTAGGGCCGGACGACAATGAGCAGTTCTTC
TRBJ2-3 TRBV29-1 NA TRBD2 CSVHGSTAGGGDTQYF TGCAGCGTCCACGGATCCACGGCGGGAGGTGGCGATACGCAGTATTTT
TRBJ2-3 TRBV28 NA NA CAITTMGRGADTQYF TGTGCCATCACCACTATGGGTCGAGGCGCAGATACGCAGTATTTT
TRBJ2-3 TRBV7-9 few NA CASSSGRGDTQYF TGTGCCAGCAGCTCAGGGCGAGGGGATACGCAGTATTTT
TRBJ2-7 TRBV7-8 many NA CASSLARRSYEQYF TGTGCCAGCAGCTTAGCAAGGCGGTCCTACGAGCAGTACTTC
TRBJ2-3 TRBV11-2 once TRBD2 CPSSLFLGTSGSTQYF TGTCCCAGCAGCCTATTTCTGGGGACTAGCGGGAGTACGCAGTATTTT